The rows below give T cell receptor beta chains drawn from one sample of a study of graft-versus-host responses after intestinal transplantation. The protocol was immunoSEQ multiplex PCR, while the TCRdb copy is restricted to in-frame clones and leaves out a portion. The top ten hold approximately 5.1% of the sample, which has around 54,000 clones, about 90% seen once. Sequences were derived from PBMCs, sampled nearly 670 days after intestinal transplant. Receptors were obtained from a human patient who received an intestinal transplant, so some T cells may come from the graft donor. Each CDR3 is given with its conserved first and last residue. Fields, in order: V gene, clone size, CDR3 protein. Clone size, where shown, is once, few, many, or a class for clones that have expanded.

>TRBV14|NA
CASSPRMNTEAFF
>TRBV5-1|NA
CASSPGTGGTYEQYF
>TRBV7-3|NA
CASSSTDSLLGTEAFF
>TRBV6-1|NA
CASSEAYRGTGELFF
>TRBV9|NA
CASSLYPGTAYGYTF
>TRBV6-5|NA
CASTSNIATNEKLFF
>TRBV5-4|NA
CASSFDSYEQYF
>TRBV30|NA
CAWNDGRYGYTF
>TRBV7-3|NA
CASSHASPSSYNEQFF
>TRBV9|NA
CASGQNEQFF
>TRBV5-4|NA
CASSLGEGSYTF
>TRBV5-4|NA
CASSLTGGRAGNTIYF
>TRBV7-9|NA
CASSSGRTEAFF
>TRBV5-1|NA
CASISAGELFF
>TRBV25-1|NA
CASSEGDGYTF
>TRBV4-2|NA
CASSQDERGELFF
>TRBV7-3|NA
CASSPRRDTGYTF
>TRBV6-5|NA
CASSYQETQYF
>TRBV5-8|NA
CASRDGGHLINQPQHF
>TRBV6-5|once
CASKGNLNTEAFF
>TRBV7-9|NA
CASSLAYRWTEAFF
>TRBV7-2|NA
CASSLEGQFYNEQFF
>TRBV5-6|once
CASSTGQGVAYEQYF
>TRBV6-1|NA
CASRQPTGGAYEQYF
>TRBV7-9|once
CASSLGQFFGNTIYF
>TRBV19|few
CASSIDIQPQHF
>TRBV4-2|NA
CASSQETGSPYEQYF